The next 2 T cell receptor beta chains were all read from a single sample in a study of cytomegalovirus exposure and HLA in healthy donors. A multiplex PCR was run with 60 Vbeta primers and 13 Jbeta primers. Sequencing was performed with immunoSEQ multiplex PCR; in TCRdb, only in-frame clones are kept and a portion is missing. The data show fewer than 200,000 clones, less than 85% seen once. The specimen sequenced was PBMCs. All receptors come from a male donor in good health and CMV-seronegative.

This clone was counted a few times. The CDR3 coding sequence is TGTGCCAGCGCTGGGACAGGGGGTGGAGGGGCCAACGTCCTGACTTTC. It yields the protein CASAGTGGGGANVLTF. This chain joins TRBV6-4 and TRBJ2-6; TRBD1 aligns across 11 bases. The CDR3 contains 16 residues. Germline V gives CDR1 MRHNA, CDR2 SNTAGT. V lost 8 bases, J lost 4 bases, and 7 bases stayed unmatched.

The chain combines TRBV2 with TRBJ1-4; 7 bases match TRBD1. The V and J ends lost 4 bases and 3 bases, in that order; junction bases with no gene match: 2. The CDR3 totals 14 residues. In germline, CDR1 is SNHLY, CDR2 FYNNEI. This chain's CDR3 is CASSVGTANEKLFF. The CDR3 DNA sequence: TGTGCCAGCAGTGTGGGGACAGCTAATGAAAAACTGTTTTTT.